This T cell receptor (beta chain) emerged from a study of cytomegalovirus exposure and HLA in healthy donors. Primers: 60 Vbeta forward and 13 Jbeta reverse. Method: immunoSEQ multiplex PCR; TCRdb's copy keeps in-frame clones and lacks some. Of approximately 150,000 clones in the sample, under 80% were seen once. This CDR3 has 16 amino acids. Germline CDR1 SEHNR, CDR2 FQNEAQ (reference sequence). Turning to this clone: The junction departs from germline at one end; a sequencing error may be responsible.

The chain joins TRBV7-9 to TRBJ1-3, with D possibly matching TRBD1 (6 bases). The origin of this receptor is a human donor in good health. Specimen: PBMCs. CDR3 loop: CSSSFGQLVAGNTIYF. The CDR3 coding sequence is TGTTCCAGCAGCTTTGGACAGTTGGTTGCTGGAAACACCATATATTTT.